This T cell receptor (beta chain) was found in a study of CD8 T cells in Susac syndrome. Whole-study findings and limits: TCR sequencing and HLA analysis covered a relatively small number of individuals.

Sequencing targeted TCR beta in blood CD8+ and CD4+ T cells. TEMRA cells were enriched by FACS, and CD4+ and CD8+ T cells were negatively isolated. Trimming removed 4 bases at V and 3 bases at J, with 9 bases between. This CDR3 has 13 residues. The V gene's germline CDR1 is SGHDN and CDR2 FVKESK. Reverse transcription of about 0.45 to 1 ug RNA used random hexamers. A multiplex approach, immunoSEQ multiplex PCR, amplified TCR beta CDR3 across 54 Vbeta and 13 Jbeta. MiXCR, applied by TCRdb to the immunoSEQ multiplex PCR reads, yields one record per CDR3 protein. The sample lists 73,000 or so distinct CDR3 sequences, 85% to 95% occurring once. A remark on this clonotype: Its antigen is unknown.

The sequenced sample was CD8+ T cells from PBMCs. The TCR originated in a human donor with multiple sclerosis. V is TRBV14 and J is TRBJ1-2; D gene ambiguous. CDR3 sequence reads: CASSPRAYYGYTF. CDR3 coding DNA: TGTGCCAGCAGCCCCCGGGCCTACTATGGCTACACCTTC.